These T cell receptor beta chains were read from a single sample in a study of T cell repertoires in cytomegalovirus infection. A single record per CDR3 protein comes from TCRdb applying MiXCR to the reads. The table includes fewer than 1,000,000 distinct CDR3 sequences, more than 25% detected once. Their specific antigens are unknown. The specimen was cultured CD8+ T cells from PBMCs, collected from culture after CMV antigen stimulation. The receptors originated from a human donor in good health (CMV status not recorded). Some clones in this sample may be carry-over from other donors' samples. CDR3s include the opening cysteine and the closing phenylalanine or tryptophan. D genes are given only for firm matches. Only some rows state a clone size, as once, few, many or a class for expanded clones.

CDR3nt,CDR3aa,d_gene,abundance,v_gene,j_gene
TGTGCCAGCAGCACGTTGGATTTCGGGACCCCCACTGAAGCTTTCTTT,CASSTLDFGTPTEAFF,.,.,TRBV5-4,TRBJ1-1
TGTGCCAGCAGCTTATCCCGGACTAGCGGGTCCTCTTCGAACACCGGGGAGCTGTTTTTT,CASSLSRTSGSSSNTGELFF,TRBD2,many,TRBV7-3,TRBJ2-2
TGTGCCAGCAGCCAAGATCTAGGGACAGGGGGCTTGAACACTGAAGCTTTCTTT,CASSQDLGTGGLNTEAFF,TRBD1,once,TRBV4-2,TRBJ1-1
TGTGCCAGCAACGCAGGGGGAGGTTCACCCCTCCACTTT,CASNAGGGSPLHF,TRBD1,.,TRBV6-5,TRBJ1-6
TGTGCCAGTAGTATAGTAGGTGGGGCAGGAGGAGGTGAAGCTTTCTTT,CASSIVGGAGGGEAFF,.,.,TRBV19,TRBJ1-1
TGTGCCAGCAGTTTCGAGGTGGGCCCAGGGGCTAGGGAGCAGTACTTC,CASSFEVGPGAREQYF,.,few,TRBV12-3/TRBV12-4,TRBJ2-7
TGTGCCAGCAGTTTATCGACAGAAGGGGTGACAGGGGAGGATGAAAAACTGTTTTTT,CASSLSTEGVTGEDEKLFF,TRBD1,few,TRBV27,TRBJ1-4
TGTGCCAGCAGCAATACCCAAGGACGAGTGAACACCGGGGAGCTGTTTTTT,CASSNTQGRVNTGELFF,.,many,TRBV7-8,TRBJ2-2
TGCGCCAGCAGCCAAGACCCAACCGGGGAGCTGTTTTTT,CASSQDPTGELFF,.,.,TRBV4-1,TRBJ2-2
TGCAGTGCTAGAGGCCCCACCCACCCTACCAGGAGCTACACCTTC,CSARGPTHPTRSYTF,.,.,TRBV20-1,TRBJ1-2
TGTGCCAGCAGTAAGCCCCTAGCGGGGGCCCGGGAGACCCAGTACTTC,CASSKPLAGARETQYF,TRBD2,.,TRBV6-2/TRBV6-3,TRBJ2-5
TGCGCCAGCAGCTTTCACGAGAACGAGCAGTACTTC,CASSFHENEQYF,.,few,TRBV5-1,TRBJ2-7
TGCAGCGGTACCGGGACAGAAGCCTACGAGCAGTACTTC,CSGTGTEAYEQYF,TRBD1,few,TRBV29-1,TRBJ2-7
TGTGCCAGCAGCTTCGCAGGGGTTACTGAAGCTTTCTTT,CASSFAGVTEAFF,.,.,TRBV7-9,TRBJ1-1
TGTGCCAGGCCCGGACAGTCCCTCACAGATACGCAGTATTTT,CARPGQSLTDTQYF,.,few,TRBV19,TRBJ2-3
TGTGCCAGCAGTGCCTTACCAAATGAGCAGTTCTTC,CASSALPNEQFF,.,.,TRBV27,TRBJ2-1
TGTGCCAGCAGCTTTAGCTCCTACGAGCAGTACTTC,CASSFSSYEQYF,.,many,TRBV7-2,TRBJ2-7
TGTGCCAGCAGCCACGCCACAGGGGGGACTGAAGCTTTCTTT,CASSHATGGTEAFF,TRBD1,.,TRBV3-1,TRBJ1-1
TGCAGTGCTAGAGGGTCAGGGCTCGGCTCCGAGCAGTACTTC,CSARGSGLGSEQYF,.,.,TRBV20-1,TRBJ2-7
TGTGCCAGTTCTAGGGCCCGGGACACCACGGTTAACTATGGCTACACCTTC,CASSRARDTTVNYGYTF,.,.,TRBV19,TRBJ1-2
TGTGCCAGCAGCCCCCTAGACGGTCGATCCTATGGCTACACCTTC,CASSPLDGRSYGYTF,.,few,TRBV7-2,TRBJ1-2
TGTGCCAGCAGCGGCTATTCCACTGAAGCTTTCTTT,CASSGYSTEAFF,.,few,TRBV7-3,TRBJ1-1
TGTGCCAGCAGCCAACTCCTAAACGGGGGGCTGGATGGCTACACCTTC,CASSQLLNGGLDGYTF,.,few,TRBV4-2,TRBJ1-2
TGTGCCGGCAGTGGCGGGGTGTCGGTCGGAGATGAGCAGTTCTTC,CAGSGGVSVGDEQFF,.,.,TRBV7-9,TRBJ2-1
TGTGCCAGCAGCTCATGGGGAGGGAATCAGCCCCAGCATTTT,CASSSWGGNQPQHF,.,.,TRBV7-9,TRBJ1-5
TGTGCCAGCAGTGATGTAGGGTCCTCCTACGAGCAGTACTTC,CASSDVGSSYEQYF,.,.,TRBV6-1,TRBJ2-7
TGTGCCAGCAGCTTAGAACCGGTAAACACTGAAGCTTTCTTT,CASSLEPVNTEAFF,.,.,TRBV7-6,TRBJ1-1
TGTGCCAGTAGTCCTGGACTAGCGGGGGGCCTCAGCTCCTACGAGCAGTACTTC,CASSPGLAGGLSSYEQYF,TRBD2,.,TRBV19,TRBJ2-7
TGTGCCAGCAGTGAGACGACCGTAGGGAAGAACACCGGGGAGCTGTTTTTT,CASSETTVGKNTGELFF,.,.,TRBV25-1,TRBJ2-2
TGTGCCAGCAGCGATGGGACAGCGAGGGGGACCCAGTACTTC,CASSDGTARGTQYF,TRBD1,.,TRBV9,TRBJ2-5
TGTGCCAGCTTGGAGGGGGGGCCTAGGAATGAGCAGTTCTTC,CASLEGGPRNEQFF,.,few,TRBV2,TRBJ2-1
TGTGCCAGCAGTGAACTAGGGAATGAAGCTTTCTTT,CASSELGNEAFF,.,.,TRBV6-1,TRBJ1-1
TGTGCCAGCTCGTCCGGGACAGGGTATGTCTATGGCTACACCTTC,CASSSGTGYVYGYTF,TRBD1,.,TRBV7-9,TRBJ1-2
TGTGCCAGCTTAGACAGGGTACAAGAGACCCAGTACTTC,CASLDRVQETQYF,TRBD1,few,TRBV25-1,TRBJ2-5
TGCGCCAGCAGCCAAGATCCGGGGCGTAATGGCTACACCTTC,CASSQDPGRNGYTF,.,few,TRBV4-1,TRBJ1-2